Shown below are 22 T cell receptor beta chains from a single sample sequenced in a study of neurological immune-mediated disorders (dated by TCRdb to about 2019). The library relied on 5' RACE. Sequencing took place on an Illumina HiSeq 2500. TCRdb applied fastp at Q25 and MiXCR to the public reads, then kept only in-frame beta chains. Rows merge per CDR3 protein into single entries with the most common DNA and genes. The sample profile shows 66,000 or so distinct CDR3 sequences; 5.2% of them were found once. The leading ten clones occupy 2.8% of the sample. Input material: PBMCs. The source of these receptors is a woman aged 25 to 39 with multiple sclerosis.

This clonotype was recorded many times. This chain connects TRBV7-6 to TRBJ2-5; possible D gene TRBD1, 5 bases. Trimming took 2 bases from V and 2 from J, leaving 12 bases between them. The CDR3 totals 15 residues. The V gene's germline CDR1 is SGHVS and CDR2 FNYEAQ. CDR3 coding DNA: TGTGCCAGCAGCTTATTTCAGGGTACACAAGAGACCCAGTACTTC. This sequence encodes CASSLFQGTQETQYF.

The chain is built from TRBV25-1 and TRBJ2-3; 9 bases line up with TRBD2. There are 16 residues in the CDR3. V trimming: 2 bases; J trimming: 0 bases; junction bases outside the gene matches: 3. From germline, CDR1 is MGHDK and CDR2 SYGVNS. The CDR3 loop is CASSENLAGSTDTQYF. The CDR3 DNA sequence: TGTGCCAGCAGTGAAAACCTAGCGGGGAGCACAGATACGCAGTATTTT.

This clonotype showed up many times. This sequence joins TRBV20-1 and TRBJ1-2, with D possibly matching TRBD1 (6 bases). The CDR3 is 12 amino acids. The ends were cut back, 3 bases at V and 8 bases at J, with 13 bases in the middle. Germline assignment: CDR1 DFQATT and CDR2 SNEGSKA (reference sequence). This CDR3 is CSASPRGSGYTF. CDR3 bases: TGCAGTGCTAGTCCCAGGGGCAGCGGCTACACCTTC.

There are many counts of this clonotype. The CDR3 nucleotides read TGTGCCAGCAGTTTTCTCCGAGGGGGCGAAGAGACCCAGTACTTC. As protein: CASSFLRGGEETQYF. V gene TRBV28 combines with J gene TRBJ2-5; TRBD1 aligns across 7 bases. Germline-derived CDR1 and CDR2 are MDHEN and SYDVKM. CDR3 length: 15 amino acids. After removal of 3 bases from V and 3 bases from J, the junction contained 7 bases not matched to a gene.

This clonotype was seen many times. This chain connects TRBV20-1 to TRBJ2-3, with 7 bases matching TRBD2. Germline values: CDR1 DFQATT, CDR2 SNEGSKA (reference sequence). The CDR3 totals 15 residues. V lost 3 bases to trimming and J lost 0 bases; unmatched junction nucleotides: 6. In DNA form, the CDR3 reads TGCAGTGCTAGCGGCGGGGGAGCTAGCACAGATACGCAGTATTTT. Protein product: CSASGGGASTDTQYF.

This clonotype came up many times. This sequence joins TRBV3-1 and TRBJ2-7; 14 bases fit TRBD2. Germline values: CDR1 LGHDT, CDR2 YNNKEL (reference sequence). V lost 3 bases to trimming and J lost 7 bases; unmatched junction nucleotides: 8. The CDR3 runs to 16 residues. The CDR3 DNA sequence: TGTGCCAGCAGCCAGGGGACTAGCGGGGGATTATTGGAGCAGTACTTC. Translated, it gives CASSQGTSGGLLEQYF.

In this sample, this clonotype turned up many times. The chain is built from TRBV20-1 and TRBJ2-1; 7 nucleotides match TRBD1. From germline, CDR1 is DFQATT and CDR2 SNEGSKA (reference sequence). The CDR3 is 14 residues long. V dropped 6 bases and J dropped 6; count of bases not matched to a gene: 11. CDR3 in DNA: TGCAGTGCCAATCCAAGGGGGCGGCTCAATGAGCAGTTCTTC. Encoded protein: CSANPRGRLNEQFF.

This clonotype showed up many times. The genes are TRBV3-1 and TRBJ2-5, with a weak D call TRBD2 (6 bases). This CDR3 is built from 13 residues. Germline V CDR1 and CDR2: LGHDT, YNNKEL (reference sequence). Trimming took off 4 bases at V and 1 base at J, with 7 bases between the two ends. CDR3 residues: CASSPGLQETQYF. CDR3 in DNA: TGTGCCAGCAGCCCGGGACTCCAAGAGACCCAGTACTTC.

This clonotype was seen repeatedly, ten times or more. The chain couples TRBV20-1 to TRBJ2-1; 8 bases agree with TRBD1. CDR1 is DFQATT, CDR2 SNEGSKA, per germline (reference sequence). CDR3 length: 15 residues. Trimming at V came to 6 bases and at J to 2 bases, leaving 9 bases not matched to a gene. CDR3 sequence reads: CSAATGTGTYNEQFF. The CDR3 nucleotides read TGCAGTGCCGCCACCGGGACAGGAACCTACAATGAGCAGTTCTTC.

This clonotype was observed a few times. The genes are TRBV5-1 and TRBJ2-7; D is possibly TRBD2 (5 bases). Germline CDR1 reads SGHRS; CDR2 reads YFSETQ. The CDR3 consists of 11 residues. The V end was cut by 5 bases, the J end by 5 bases, with 8 bases between. CDR3 in amino acids: CASRTGDEQYF. CDR3 DNA sequence: TGCGCCAGCAGAACCGGGGACGAGCAGTACTTC.

Ten or more counts support this clonotype. The rearrangement uses TRBV12-3 or TRBV12-4 and TRBJ1-2; D gene unclear. CDR3 length: 14 amino acids. V was clipped by 3 bases and J by 4 bases, with 12 bases between them. The CDR3 loop reads CASSFSRVSYGYTF. The CDR3 nucleotides read TGTGCCAGCAGTTTCTCTAGGGTATCCTATGGCTACACCTTC.

In this sample, this clonotype turned up many times. CDR3 loop: CASSFLGSYNEQFF. The CDR3 DNA follows: TGTGCCAGCAGCTTTTTAGGATCCTACAATGAGCAGTTCTTC. J is TRBJ2-1 and V is TRBV7-8; D is unresolved. Deletions cut 3 bases from V and 1 base from J, with 7 bases between. CDR1 SGHVS and CDR2 FQNEAQ come from the germline V gene. This CDR3 is 14 amino acids long. Full variable domain (remainder filled in from reference TRBV7-8 and TRBJ2-1): GAGVSQSPRYKVAKRGQDVALRCDPISGHVSLFWYQQALGQGPEFLTYFQNEAQLDKSGLPSDRFFAERPEGSVSTLKIQRTQQEDSAVYLCASSFLGSYNEQFFGPGTRLTVL.

This clonotype was recorded at least ten times. The chain carries TRBV3-1 and TRBJ2-1; TRBD1 aligns across 10 bases. Germline values: CDR1 LGHDT, CDR2 YNNKEL (reference sequence). This CDR3 is 16 amino acids long. J lost 6 bases, V lost 5 bases, and 10 bases had no gene match. CDR3: CASSEGDRGWSNEQFF. CDR3 DNA sequence: TGTGCCAGCAGCGAGGGGGACAGGGGCTGGAGCAATGAGCAGTTCTTC.

This clonotype was detected ten times or more. This chain joins TRBV5-1 and TRBJ2-5; 9 nucleotides match TRBD1. V shed 3 bases, J shed 5 bases, and the junction held 5 bases outside the gene matches. From germline, CDR1 is SGHRS and CDR2 YFSETQ. This CDR3 spans 14 amino acids. CDR3 amino acids: CASSSGTGRETQYF. CDR3 coding DNA: TGCGCCAGCAGCTCCGGGACAGGGCGGGAGACCCAGTACTTC.

This clonotype was detected ten times or more. The V call is TRBV3-1, the J call TRBJ1-2; D gene ambiguous. Germline V gives CDR1 LGHDT, CDR2 YNNKEL (reference sequence). V was trimmed by 3 bases and J by 2 bases, leaving 10 bases between them. The CDR3 has 14 amino acids. CDR3 bases: TGTGCCAGCAGCCAGATTGCCGGAAACTATGGCTACACCTTC. This translates into CASSQIAGNYGYTF.

This clonotype was seen only a few times. The chain has TRBV6-2 or TRBV6-3 and TRBJ1-4; D call uncertain. Germline V gene sequence: CDR1 MNHEY, CDR2 SVGEGT. The V and J ends lost 5 bases and 4 bases respectively, with 14 bases between them. The CDR3 is 15 amino acids. CDR3 amino acids: CASSRRREINEKLFF. DNA for the CDR3: TGTGCCAGCAGTCGCCGCCGGGAAATTAATGAAAAACTGTTTTTT.

The sample holds many counts of this clonotype. The rearrangement links TRBV5-6 to TRBJ2-7; D ambiguous. Germline-derived CDR1 and CDR2 are SGHDT and YYEEEE. Deletions cut 4 bases from V and 5 bases from J, with 13 bases between. CDR3 length: 13 amino acids. CDR3 region: CASSPASFHEQYF. In DNA, the CDR3 is TGTGCCAGCAGCCCCGCATCCTTTCACGAGCAGTACTTC.

This CDR3 reads CASSLGLRGSYNEQFF. In DNA, the CDR3 is TGCGCCAGCAGCTTGGGACTCCGGGGGTCCTACAATGAGCAGTTCTTC. The gene calls are TRBV5-1 and TRBJ2-1, with a possible D match to TRBD2 (6 bases). Trimming shortened V by 0 bases and J by 1 base, and 11 bases separated the two germline ends. The germline CDR1 and CDR2 sequences are SGHRS and YFSETQ. This CDR3 has 16 amino acids.

This sequence joins TRBV20-1 and TRBJ2-3, with 9 bases identical to TRBD2. In germline, CDR1 is DFQATT, CDR2 SNEGSKA (reference sequence). The CDR3 has 15 residues. Unmatched junction bases numbered 7, after V lost 2 bases and J lost 4 bases. The CDR3 sequence is CSARQLAGIPDTQYF. The CDR3 nucleotides read TGCAGTGCTAGACAGCTAGCGGGGATACCAGATACGCAGTATTTT.

V is TRBV5-1 and J is TRBJ1-4; TRBD1 is a possible D gene (5 bases). CDR1 and CDR2 (germline): SGHRS, YFSETQ. The CDR3 covers 15 residues. V lost 2 bases, J lost 6 bases, and 14 bases lay in between. CDR3: CASSLGTLRDEKLFF. The CDR3 nucleotides read TGCGCCAGCAGCTTAGGGACCTTGAGGGATGAAAAACTGTTTTTT.

As regards this clonotype: A much larger clone lies a single base off, so this may be a read error. V and J are TRBV5-6 and TRBJ2-3; D call uncertain. From germline, CDR1 is SGHDT and CDR2 YYEEEE. CDR3 length equals 12 residues. The DNA for the CDR3 is TGTACCAGCAGCTTGATACCAGATACGCAGTATTTT. As protein: CTSSLIPDTQYF.

This clonotype was observed many times. The chain employs TRBV28 and TRBJ2-7, with D hard to call. Germline CDR1 reads MDHEN; CDR2 reads SYDVKM. With 3 bases removed from V and 6 bases from J, the gap between germline ends came to 6 bases. This CDR3 region has 11 residues. The CDR3 DNA is TGTGCCAGCAGTTTTAGAGGCGAGCAGTACTTC. It yields the protein CASSFRGEQYF.